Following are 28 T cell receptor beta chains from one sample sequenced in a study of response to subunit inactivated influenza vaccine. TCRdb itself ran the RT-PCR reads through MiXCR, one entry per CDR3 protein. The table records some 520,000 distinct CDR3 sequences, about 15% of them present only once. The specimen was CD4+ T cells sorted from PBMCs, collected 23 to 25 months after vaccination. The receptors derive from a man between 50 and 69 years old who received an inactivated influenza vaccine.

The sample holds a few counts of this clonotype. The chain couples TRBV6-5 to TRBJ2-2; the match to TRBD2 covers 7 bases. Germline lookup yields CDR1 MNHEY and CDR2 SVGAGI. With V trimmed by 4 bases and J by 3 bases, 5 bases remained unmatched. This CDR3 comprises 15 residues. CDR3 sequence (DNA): TGTGCCAGCAGTTTGGGCGGGGGTGACACCGGGGAGCTGTTTTTT. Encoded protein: CASSLGGGDTGELFF.

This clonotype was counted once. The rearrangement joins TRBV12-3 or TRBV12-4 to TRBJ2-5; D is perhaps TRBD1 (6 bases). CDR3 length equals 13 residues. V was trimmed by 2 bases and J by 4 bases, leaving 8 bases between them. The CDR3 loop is CASSLSDRETQYF. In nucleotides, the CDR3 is TGTGCCAGCAGTTTATCGGACAGAGAGACCCAGTACTTC.

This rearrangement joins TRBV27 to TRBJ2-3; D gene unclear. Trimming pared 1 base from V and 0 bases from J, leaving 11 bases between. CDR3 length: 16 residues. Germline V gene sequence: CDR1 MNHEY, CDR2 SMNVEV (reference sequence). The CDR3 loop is CASSLWARTSTDTQYF. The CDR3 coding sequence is TGTGCCAGCAGTTTATGGGCGCGGACCAGCACAGATACGCAGTATTTT.

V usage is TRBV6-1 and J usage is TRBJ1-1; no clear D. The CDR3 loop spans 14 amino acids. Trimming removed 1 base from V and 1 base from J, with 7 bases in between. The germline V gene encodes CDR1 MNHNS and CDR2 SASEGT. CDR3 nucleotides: TGTGCCAGCAGTGAAGACACCTGGAACACTGAAGCTTTCTTT. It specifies CASSEDTWNTEAFF.

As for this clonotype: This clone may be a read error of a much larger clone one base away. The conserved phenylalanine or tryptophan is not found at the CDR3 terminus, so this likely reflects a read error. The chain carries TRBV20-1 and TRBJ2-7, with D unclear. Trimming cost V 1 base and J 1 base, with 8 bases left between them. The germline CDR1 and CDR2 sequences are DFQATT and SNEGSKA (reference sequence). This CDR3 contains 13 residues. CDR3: CSARVSTSYEQYI. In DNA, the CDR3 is TGCAGTGCTAGAGTGAGTACTTCCTACGAGCAGTACATC.

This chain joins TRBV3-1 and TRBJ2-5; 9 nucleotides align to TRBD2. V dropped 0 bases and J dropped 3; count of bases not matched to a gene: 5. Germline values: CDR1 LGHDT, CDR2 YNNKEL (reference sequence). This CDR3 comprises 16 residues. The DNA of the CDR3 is TGTGCCAGCAGCCAAGAAGTCCCTAGCGGGAAAGAGACCCAGTACTTC. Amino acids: CASSQEVPSGKETQYF.

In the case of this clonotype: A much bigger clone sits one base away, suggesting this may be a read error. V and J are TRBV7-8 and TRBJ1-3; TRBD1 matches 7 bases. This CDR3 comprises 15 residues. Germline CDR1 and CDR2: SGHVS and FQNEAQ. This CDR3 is CASSRGQLSGNTLYF. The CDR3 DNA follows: TGTGCCAGCAGCAGGGGGCAGCTCTCTGGAAACACCCTATATTTT.

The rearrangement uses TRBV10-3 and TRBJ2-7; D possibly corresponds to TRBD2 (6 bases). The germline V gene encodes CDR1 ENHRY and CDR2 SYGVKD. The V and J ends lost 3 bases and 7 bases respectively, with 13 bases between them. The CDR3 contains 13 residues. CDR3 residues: CAISEGTYREQYF. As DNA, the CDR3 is TGTGCCATCAGTGAAGGGACTTATCGAGAGCAGTACTTC.

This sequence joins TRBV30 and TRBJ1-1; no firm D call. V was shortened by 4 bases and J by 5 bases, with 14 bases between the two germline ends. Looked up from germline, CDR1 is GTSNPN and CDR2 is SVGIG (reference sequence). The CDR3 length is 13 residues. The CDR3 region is CAWTLQRSTEAFF. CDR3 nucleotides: TGTGCCTGGACCCTACAGAGAAGTACTGAAGCTTTCTTT. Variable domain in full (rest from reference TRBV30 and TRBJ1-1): SQTIHQWPATLVQPVGSPLSLECTVEGTSNPNLYWYRQAAGRGLQLLFYSVGIGQISSEVPQNLSASRPQDRQFILSSKKLLLSDSGFYLCAWTLQRSTEAFFGQGTRLTVV.

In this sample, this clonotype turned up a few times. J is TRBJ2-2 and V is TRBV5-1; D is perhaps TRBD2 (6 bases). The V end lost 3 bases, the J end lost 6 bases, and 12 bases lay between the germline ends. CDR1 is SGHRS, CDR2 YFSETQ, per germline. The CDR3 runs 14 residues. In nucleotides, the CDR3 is TGCGCCAGCAGCTCGGGACTTATCTCCGGGGAGCTGTTTTTT. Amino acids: CASSSGLISGELFF.

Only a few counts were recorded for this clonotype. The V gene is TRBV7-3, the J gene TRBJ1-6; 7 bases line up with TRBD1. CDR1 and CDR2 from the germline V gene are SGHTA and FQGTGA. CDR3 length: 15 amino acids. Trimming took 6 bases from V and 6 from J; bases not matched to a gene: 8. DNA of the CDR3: TGTGCCAGCAGTCTGACGGACAGGAGTAATTCACCCCTCCACTTT. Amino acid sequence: CASSLTDRSNSPLHF.

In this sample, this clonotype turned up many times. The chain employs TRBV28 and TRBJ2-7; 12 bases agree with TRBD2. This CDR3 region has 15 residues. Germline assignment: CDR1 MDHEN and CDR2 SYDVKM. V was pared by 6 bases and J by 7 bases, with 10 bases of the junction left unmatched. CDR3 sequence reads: CASRLALAGGREQYF. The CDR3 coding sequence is TGTGCCAGCAGGTTAGCTCTAGCGGGAGGGCGAGAGCAGTACTTC. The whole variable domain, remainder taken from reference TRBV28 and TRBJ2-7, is DVKVTQSSRYLVKRTGEKVFLECVQDMDHENMFWYRQDPGLGLRLIYFSYDVKMKEKGDIPEGYSVSREKKERFSLILESASTNQTSMYLCASRLALAGGREQYFGPGTRLTVT.

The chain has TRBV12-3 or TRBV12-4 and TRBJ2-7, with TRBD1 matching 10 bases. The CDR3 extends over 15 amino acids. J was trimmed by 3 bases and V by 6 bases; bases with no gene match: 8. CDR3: CASRGGQGRIYEQYF. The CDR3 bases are TGTGCCAGCAGAGGGGGACAGGGGCGAATCTACGAGCAGTACTTC.

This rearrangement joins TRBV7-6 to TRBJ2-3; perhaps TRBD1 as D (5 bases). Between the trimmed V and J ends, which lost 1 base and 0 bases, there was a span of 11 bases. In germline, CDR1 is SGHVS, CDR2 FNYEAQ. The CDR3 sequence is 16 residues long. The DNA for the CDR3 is TGTGCCAGCAGCTTAGATGGGGCAACTAGCACAGATACGCAGTATTTT. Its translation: CASSLDGATSTDTQYF.

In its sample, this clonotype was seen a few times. The CDR3 sequence: CAWRRQGMETQYF. CDR3 in DNA: TGTGCCTGGAGGAGACAGGGGATGGAGACCCAGTACTTC. The rearrangement uses TRBV30 and TRBJ2-5, with 8 bases matching TRBD1. The CDR3 consists of 13 residues. V shed 3 bases, J shed 5 bases, and the junction held 5 bases outside the gene matches. The V gene's germline CDR1 is GTSNPN and CDR2 SVGIG (reference sequence). Variable domain in full (rest from reference TRBV30 and TRBJ2-5): SQTIHQWPATLVQPVGSPLSLECTVEGTSNPNLYWYRQAAGRGLQLLFYSVGIGQISSEVPQNLSASRPQDRQFILSSKKLLLSDSGFYLCAWRRQGMETQYFGPGTRLLVL.

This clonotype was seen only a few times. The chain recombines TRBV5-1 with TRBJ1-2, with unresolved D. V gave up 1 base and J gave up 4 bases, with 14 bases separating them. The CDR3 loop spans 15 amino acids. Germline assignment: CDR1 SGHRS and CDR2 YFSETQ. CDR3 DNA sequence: TGCGCCAGCAGCTTGAATACCGGGAGAGGCTATGGCTACACCTTC. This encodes CASSLNTGRGYGYTF.

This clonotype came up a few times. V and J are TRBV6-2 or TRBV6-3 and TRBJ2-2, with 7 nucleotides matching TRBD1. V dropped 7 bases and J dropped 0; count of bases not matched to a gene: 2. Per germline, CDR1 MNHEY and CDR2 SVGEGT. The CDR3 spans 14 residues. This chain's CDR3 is CASKGAANTGELFF. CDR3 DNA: TGTGCCAGCAAGGGGGCAGCGAACACCGGGGAGCTGTTTTTT.

CDR3 amino acids: CSGSPRVFEQYF. CDR3 nucleotides: TGCAGTGGCTCCCCGCGGGTGTTTGAGCAGTACTTC. The chain carries TRBV20-1 and TRBJ2-7; D is possibly TRBD2 (5 bases). V shed 7 bases and J shed 7 bases, with 17 bases lying between them. The CDR3 contains 12 residues. CDR1 is DFQATT, CDR2 SNEGSKA, per germline (reference sequence).

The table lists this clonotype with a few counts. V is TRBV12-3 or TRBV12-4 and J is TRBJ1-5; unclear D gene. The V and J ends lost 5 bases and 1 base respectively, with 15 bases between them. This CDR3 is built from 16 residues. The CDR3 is CASSVGWGRSNQPQHF. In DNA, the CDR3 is TGTGCCAGCAGTGTCGGATGGGGAAGGAGCAATCAGCCCCAGCATTTT.

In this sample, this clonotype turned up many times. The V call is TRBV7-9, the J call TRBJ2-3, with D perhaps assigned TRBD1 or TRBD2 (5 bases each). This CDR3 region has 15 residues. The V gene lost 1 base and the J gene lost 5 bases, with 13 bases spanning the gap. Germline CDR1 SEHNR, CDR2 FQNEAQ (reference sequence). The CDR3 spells CASSLGGARGDTQYF. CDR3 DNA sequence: TGTGCCAGCAGCTTAGGTGGGGCCCGGGGAGATACGCAGTATTTT.

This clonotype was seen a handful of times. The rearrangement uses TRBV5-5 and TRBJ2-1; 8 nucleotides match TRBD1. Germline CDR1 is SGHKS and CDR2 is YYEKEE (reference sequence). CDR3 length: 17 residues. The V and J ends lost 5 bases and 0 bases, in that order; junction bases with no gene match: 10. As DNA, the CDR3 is TGTGCCAGCAGAGAAAGCAGGGGGCCTAGCTCCTACAATGAGCAGTTCTTC. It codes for CASRESRGPSSYNEQFF.

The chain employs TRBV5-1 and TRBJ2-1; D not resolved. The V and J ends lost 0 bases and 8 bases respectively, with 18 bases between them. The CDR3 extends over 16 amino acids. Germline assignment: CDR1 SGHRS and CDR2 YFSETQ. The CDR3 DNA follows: TGCGCCAGCAGCTTGGCCGTCGGCAGTTCTACGGATGAGCAGTTCTTC. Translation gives CASSLAVGSSTDEQFF.

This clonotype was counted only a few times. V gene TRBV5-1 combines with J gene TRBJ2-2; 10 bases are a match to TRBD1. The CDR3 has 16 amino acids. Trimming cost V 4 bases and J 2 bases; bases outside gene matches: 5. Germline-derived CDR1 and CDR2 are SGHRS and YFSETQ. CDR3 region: CASSTDRGRNTGELFF. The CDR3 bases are TGCGCCAGCAGCACCGACAGGGGGCGAAACACCGGGGAGCTGTTTTTT.

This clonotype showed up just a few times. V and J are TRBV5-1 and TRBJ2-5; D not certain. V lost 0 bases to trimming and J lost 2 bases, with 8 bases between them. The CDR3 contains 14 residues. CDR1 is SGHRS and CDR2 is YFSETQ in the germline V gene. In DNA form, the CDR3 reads TGCGCCAGCAGCTTGGAGCCCTCACAAGAGACCCAGTACTTC. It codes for CASSLEPSQETQYF.

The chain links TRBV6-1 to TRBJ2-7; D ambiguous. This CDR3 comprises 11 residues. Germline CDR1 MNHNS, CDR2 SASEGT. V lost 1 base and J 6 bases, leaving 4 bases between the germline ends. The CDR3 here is CASSEGVEQYF. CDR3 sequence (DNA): TGTGCCAGCAGTGAAGGGGTCGAGCAGTACTTC.

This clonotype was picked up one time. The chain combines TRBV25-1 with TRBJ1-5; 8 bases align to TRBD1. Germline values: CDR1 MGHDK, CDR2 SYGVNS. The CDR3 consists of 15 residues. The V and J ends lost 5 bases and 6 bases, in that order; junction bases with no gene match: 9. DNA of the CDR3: TGTGCCAGCAGTCCAACAGGGGGGTGGGTTCAGCCCCAGCATTTT. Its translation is CASSPTGGWVQPQHF.

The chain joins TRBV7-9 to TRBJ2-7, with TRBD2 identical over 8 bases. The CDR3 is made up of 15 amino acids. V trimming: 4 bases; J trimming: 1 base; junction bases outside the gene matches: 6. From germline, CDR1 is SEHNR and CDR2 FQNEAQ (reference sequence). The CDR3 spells CASSYFAGGSYEQYF. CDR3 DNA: TGTGCCAGCAGCTACTTCGCGGGGGGATCCTACGAGCAGTACTTC.

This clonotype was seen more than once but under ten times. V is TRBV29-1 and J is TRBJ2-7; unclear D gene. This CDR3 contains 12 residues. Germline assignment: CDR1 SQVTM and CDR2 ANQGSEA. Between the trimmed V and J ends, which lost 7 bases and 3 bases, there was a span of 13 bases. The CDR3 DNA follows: TGCAGCGCACGACTGGGTATCTACGAGCAGTACTTC. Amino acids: CSARLGIYEQYF.